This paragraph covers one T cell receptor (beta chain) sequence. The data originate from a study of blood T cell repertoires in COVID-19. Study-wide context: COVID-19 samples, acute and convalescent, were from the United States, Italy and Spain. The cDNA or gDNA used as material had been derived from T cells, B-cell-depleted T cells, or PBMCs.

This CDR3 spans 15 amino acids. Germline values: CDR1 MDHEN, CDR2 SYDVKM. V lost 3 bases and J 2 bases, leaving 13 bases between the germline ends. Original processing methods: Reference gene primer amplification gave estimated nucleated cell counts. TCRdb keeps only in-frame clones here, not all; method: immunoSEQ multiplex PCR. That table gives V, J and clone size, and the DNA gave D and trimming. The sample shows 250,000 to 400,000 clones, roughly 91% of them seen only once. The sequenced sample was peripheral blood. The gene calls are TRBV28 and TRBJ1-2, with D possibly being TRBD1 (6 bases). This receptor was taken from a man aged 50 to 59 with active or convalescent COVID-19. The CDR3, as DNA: TGTGCCAGCAGTTTTTCCCACAGGGAAAACTATGGCTACACCTTC. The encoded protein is CASSFSHRENYGYTF.